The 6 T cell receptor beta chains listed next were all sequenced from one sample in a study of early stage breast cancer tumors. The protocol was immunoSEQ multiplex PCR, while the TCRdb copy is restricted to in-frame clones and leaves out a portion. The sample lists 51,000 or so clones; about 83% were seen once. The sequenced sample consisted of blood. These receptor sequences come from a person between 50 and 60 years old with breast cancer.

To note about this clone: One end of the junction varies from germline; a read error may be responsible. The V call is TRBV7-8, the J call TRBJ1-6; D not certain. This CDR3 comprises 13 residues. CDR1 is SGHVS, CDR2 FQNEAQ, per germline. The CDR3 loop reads CASSPGQPSPHNF. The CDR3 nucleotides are TGTGCCAGCAGCCCCGGGCAACCTTCGCCCCACAACTTT.

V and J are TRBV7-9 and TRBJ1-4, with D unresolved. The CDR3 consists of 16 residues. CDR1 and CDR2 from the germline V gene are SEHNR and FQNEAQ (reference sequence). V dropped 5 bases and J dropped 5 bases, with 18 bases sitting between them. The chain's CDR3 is CASSPKGRLTNEKLFF. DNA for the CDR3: TGTGCCAGCAGCCCCAAGGGAAGACTCACCAATGAAAAACTGTTTTTT. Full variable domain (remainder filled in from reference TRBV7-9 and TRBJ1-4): DTGVSQNPRHKITKRGQNVTFRCDPISEHNRLYWYRQTLGQGPEFLTYFQNEAQLEKSRLLSDRFSAERPKGSFSTLEIQRTEQGDSAMYLCASSPKGRLTNEKLFFGSGTQLSVL.

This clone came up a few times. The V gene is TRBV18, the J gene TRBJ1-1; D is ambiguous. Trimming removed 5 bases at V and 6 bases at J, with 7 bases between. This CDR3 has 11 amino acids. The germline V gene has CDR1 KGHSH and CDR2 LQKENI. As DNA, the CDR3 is TGTGCCAGCTCAAGCCCCGCTGAAGCTTTCTTT. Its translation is CASSSPAEAFF.

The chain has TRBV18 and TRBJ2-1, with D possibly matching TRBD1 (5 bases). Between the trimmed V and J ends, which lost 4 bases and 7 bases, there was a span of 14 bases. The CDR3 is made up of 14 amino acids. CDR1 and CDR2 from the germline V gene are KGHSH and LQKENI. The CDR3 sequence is CASSLGVQRNEQFF. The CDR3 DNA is TGTGCCAGCTCACTAGGGGTACAGCGAAATGAGCAGTTCTTC.

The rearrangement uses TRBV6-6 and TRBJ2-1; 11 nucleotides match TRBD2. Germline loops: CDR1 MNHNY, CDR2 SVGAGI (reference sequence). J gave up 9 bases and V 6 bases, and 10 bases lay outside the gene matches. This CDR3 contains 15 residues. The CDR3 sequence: CASSQTSGSVGEQFF. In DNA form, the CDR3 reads TGTGCCAGCAGCCAAACTAGCGGGAGTGTTGGTGAGCAGTTCTTC.

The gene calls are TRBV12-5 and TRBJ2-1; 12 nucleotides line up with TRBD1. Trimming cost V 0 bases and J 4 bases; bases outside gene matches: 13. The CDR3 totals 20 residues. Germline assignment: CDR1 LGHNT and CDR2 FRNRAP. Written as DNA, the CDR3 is TGTGCTAGTGGTTTGGTAAAGGGGACAGGGGGCATTCCTACTTACAATGAGCAGTTCTTC. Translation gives CASGLVKGTGGIPTYNEQFF.